The subject of this entry is one T cell receptor (beta chain). What antigen it recognizes has not been identified. Base-call qualities are not available, and no considerably larger clone is one nucleotide away. Patients with autoimmune disease history or receiving systemic immunosuppression were excluded from the trial. Peripheral blood for TCR sequencing was collected from all dose cohorts at baseline, on cycle 4 day 1, and on cycle 7 day 1. Samples were obtained from an open-label, multicenter, first-in-human phase I dose-escalation trial of ivuxolimab. Adults with locally advanced or metastatic melanoma, renal cell carcinoma, hepatocellular carcinoma or head and neck squamous cell carcinoma were enrolled in the trial. Before TCR sequencing, CD4+ and CD8+ T cells were separately sorted from peripheral blood. Genomic DNA was extracted from sorted cells for sequencing of the TCRbeta CDR3 region. The immunoSEQ Assay was used for sequencing of TCRbeta CDR3 regions. Drawn from immuneACCESS, this table holds only the in-frame rearrangements with V and J called that TCRdb kept. Clones are partly lost; checked studies trace under half to an unresolved V gene and leave the rest unexplained. The sample table holds 80,000 or so clones, of which roughly 86% were seen once. The ten most abundant clones make up over 2.5% of the sample.

This entry is derived from a study of OX40 agonist ivuxolimab in advanced cancers. For the wider study: The costimulatory receptor OX40 (CD134) was targeted by ivuxolimab, a fully human IgG2 agonistic monoclonal antibody. Intravenous ivuxolimab was administered to patients every 2 weeks at six dose levels: 0.01, 0.1, 0.3, 1.5, 3 and 10 mg/kg. Of the 50 to 55 patients in dose escalation, about 20 had hepatocellular carcinoma, some 15 had melanoma, 9 had renal cell carcinoma and 9 had head and neck cancer. The dose-escalation cohort was about 87% male with a mean age of around 64 years, ranging from roughly 23 to 85. Prior anti-PD-1, anti-PD-L1 or anti-CTLA-4 therapy was permitted, and checkpoint inhibitors had been received by approximately 39% of dose-escalation patients. Partial responses occurred in three dose-escalation patients: two with cutaneous melanoma and one with hepatocellular carcinoma. The purpose of peripheral TCRbeta sequencing was to test whether ivuxolimab changed TCR sequence diversity and led to clonal T-cell expansion. The paper describes the monotherapy dose-escalation part (N ≈ 52 patients) of the phase I trial of ivuxolimab.

The junction shows trimming of 7 bases on V and 8 bases on J, plus 18 bases between the germline ends. Its CDR3 holds 14 amino acids, cysteine through phenylalanine. Only the CDR3 portion is preserved as DNA: 42 bases, with reading frame beginning at the first base. Via the germline V gene, CDR1 is MGHDK and CDR2 SYGVNS. Overall results and qualifications from the work: In the 0.1-3.0 mg/kg groups, partial responders were among the patients with the lowest normalized peripheral clonal expansion, particularly in CD8+ T cells. At doses from 0.1 to 3.0 mg/kg, clonal expansion was seen in both CD4+ and CD8+ blood T cells between baseline and week 6. The antigen specificity of the clonally expanded peripheral T cells was not determined. Low levels of normalized T-cell clonal expansion were also seen in some patients who did not respond. After ivuxolimab, more expanded clones were found on average in CD8+ T cells than in CD4+ T cells.

This receptor was obtained from an adult with an advanced solid tumor such as melanoma, head and neck, liver or kidney cancer. Sequences were derived from CD4+ or CD8+ T cells sorted from blood, sampled in a trial of the OX40 agonist ivuxolimab. The rearranged segments are TRBV25-1 and TRBJ1-3; a confident D gene designation cannot be given. Here is the DNA: TGTGCCAGCATCCCCGTGGGATCCCGGGACACCATATATTTT. This codes for CASIPVGSRDTIYF.